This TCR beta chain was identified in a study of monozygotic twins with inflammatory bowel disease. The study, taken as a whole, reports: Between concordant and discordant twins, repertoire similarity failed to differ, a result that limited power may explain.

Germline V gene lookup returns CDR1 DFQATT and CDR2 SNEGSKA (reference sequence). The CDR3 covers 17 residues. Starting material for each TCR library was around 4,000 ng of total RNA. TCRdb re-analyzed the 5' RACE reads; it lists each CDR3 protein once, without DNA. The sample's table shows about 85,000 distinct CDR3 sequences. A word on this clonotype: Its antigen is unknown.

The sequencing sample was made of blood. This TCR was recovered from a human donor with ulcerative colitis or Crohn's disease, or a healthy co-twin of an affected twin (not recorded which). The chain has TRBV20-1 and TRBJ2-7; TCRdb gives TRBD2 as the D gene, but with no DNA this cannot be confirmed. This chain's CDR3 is CSAEALTTGYSPYEQYF.